The 5 T cell receptor beta chains given below trace back to one sample, sequenced in a study of response to subunit inactivated influenza vaccine listed by TCRdb under 2018. Receptor libraries were prepared by RT-PCR. Sequenced using an Illumina HiSeq 2500. Using fastp at Q25 and MiXCR, TCRdb reprocessed the public reads and kept productive beta chains. For every CDR3 protein sequence, its rows merge into one entry that carries the most common genes and DNA. The sample profile shows about 540,000 distinct CDR3 sequences; roughly a quarter of them were found once. The ten largest clones capture 2.8% of the sample. This same sample was also taken into another study, of T cells expressing NK-cell markers. As that second study puts it: The TCR beta cDNA libraries were made using 5'RACE template switching, a step that added both a universal primer site and unique molecular identifiers.

The input for sequencing was CD4+ T cells sorted from PBMCs, taken about 12 days after vaccination. The receptors derive from a man in his forties or fifties who received an inactivated influenza vaccine. Donor details come from another sample of the same person, matched by shared clones.

The chain couples TRBV6-4 to TRBJ2-1; the match to TRBD2 covers 10 bases. Unmatched junction bases numbered 3, after V lost 7 bases and J lost 6 bases. Germline V gene sequence: CDR1 MRHNA, CDR2 SNTAGT. This CDR3 has 13 residues. Here the CDR3 reads CASIAGGVNEQFF. The CDR3 DNA is TGTGCCAGCATAGCGGGAGGAGTCAATGAGCAGTTCTTC.

This chain connects TRBV20-1 to TRBJ2-3; 10 positions match TRBD2. CDR1 is DFQATT, CDR2 SNEGSKA, per germline (reference sequence). With V trimmed by 1 base and J by 4 bases, 8 bases remained unmatched. The length of the CDR3 is 16 residues. Written as DNA, the CDR3 is TGCAGTGCTAGAGGGTCTAGCGGGGGATTCCCAGATACGCAGTATTTT. Residues: CSARGSSGGFPDTQYF.

The chain carries TRBV23-1 and TRBJ2-5, with D unresolved. TRBV23-1 is identified as an open reading frame with a role that is uncertain. The CDR3 covers 15 residues. V was pared by 4 bases and J by 0 bases, with 12 bases between. The CDR3 reads CASSLCRRDQETQYF. In nucleotides, the CDR3 is TGCGCCAGCAGTCTTTGTCGAAGAGACCAAGAGACCCAGTACTTC.

The V gene is TRBV20-1, the J gene TRBJ2-1; 10 nucleotides match TRBD2. CDR1 and CDR2 (germline): DFQATT, SNEGSKA (reference sequence). This CDR3 has 14 amino acids. J was trimmed by 4 bases and V by 5 bases; bases with no gene match: 5. CDR3 bases: TGCAGTGCTCCGGGACTAGCGCTATACAATGAGCAGTTCTTC. Translated: CSAPGLALYNEQFF.

This clonotype has more than one count but fewer than ten. The gene calls are TRBV9 and TRBJ2-7, with TRBD1 as a possible D gene (6 bases). Germline CDR1 reads SGDLS; CDR2 reads YYNGEE. CDR3 size: 14 residues. V gave up 1 base and J gave up 2 bases, with 10 bases separating them. Here the CDR3 DNA reads TGTGCCAGCAGCGTAAGTCCAGGGGCCTACGAGCAGTACTTC. This gives the protein CASSVSPGAYEQYF.